This TCR beta chain derives from a study of T cell responses to AZD1222 COVID-19 vaccine. As to this clone: The antigen is unknown.

Study outcomes and limitations: The sample set comprised mostly white British donors with more females, and clonal diversity was possibly underestimated. All repertoire sampling was performed exclusively after the peak T cell response. Targets within unmutated variant regions were reportedly found for nearly half of spike-specific TCRs.

Here immunoSEQ multiplex PCR was the method, and the copy in TCRdb shows in-frame clones only, minus some. There are around 210,000 clones in the sample; 90% to 95% occur only once, and 1.7% lies in the top ten. Trimming cost V 3 bases and J 0 bases, with 10 bases left between them. In germline, CDR1 is SSHAT, CDR2 FNYEAQ (reference sequence). This CDR3 contains 15 residues. Sequencing used peripheral blood, obtained 28 days after the second dose of the MenACWY control vaccine. The receptor was isolated from an adult who received the MenACWY meningococcal vaccine as a control. The rearrangement joins TRBV7-7 to TRBJ2-3; possible D gene TRBD2, 6 bases. CDR3 DNA: TGTGCCAGCAGCTTCAGCGGGTTAAGCACAGATACGCAGTATTTT. Translated: CASSFSGLSTDTQYF.